Given below is one TCR beta chain in context. Between the trimmed V and J ends, which lost 1 base and 1 base, there was a span of 12 bases. The CDR3 contains 16 residues. Germline-derived CDR1 and CDR2 are SGDLS and YYNGEE. The data were obtained in a study of blood T cell repertoires in COVID-19. Study summary: From T cells, B-cell-depleted T cells, or PBMCs came the material, which was cDNA or gDNA.

Original processing methods: Researchers report that nucleated cell counts were estimated from reference gene primer amplification. TCRdb keeps only in-frame clones here, not all; method: immunoSEQ multiplex PCR. Clonal size and the V and J genes are those of that table, whereas D and trimming came from the DNA. The profile covers about 200,000 clones, with 80% to 90% appearing a single time and approximately 5% taken by the ten largest. Sample: peripheral blood. The rearrangement joins TRBV9 to TRBJ1-3; D not resolved. The sequence was obtained from an elderly woman with acute or convalescent COVID-19. CDR3 DNA: TGTGCCAGCAGCGTAACCCCCCGGCGGTCTGGAAACACCATATATTTT. Encoded protein: CASSVTPRRSGNTIYF.